Sequencing of this T cell receptor beta chain was carried out in a study of blood T cell repertoires in COVID-19. Overall study: There were acute and convalescent COVID-19 samples, and they came from the United States, Italy and Spain. Nucleic acid was either cDNA or gDNA, and it came from T cells, B-cell-depleted T cells, or PBMCs.

The length of the CDR3 is 14 residues. V was clipped by 0 bases and J by 5 bases, with 10 bases between them. The germline gives CDR1 SGHTA, CDR2 FQGTGA. Per the original methods: Counts of nucleated cells, estimated from reference gene primer amplification, were obtained. TCRdb's table, derived via immunoSEQ multiplex PCR, lists solely in-frame clones and lacks some. V and J calls and clone size come straight from that table; D and trimming were deduced from the DNA. The sample yields about 200,000 clones, roughly 83% seen once. V gene TRBV7-3 combines with J gene TRBJ2-5, with D tentatively TRBD2 (5 bases). The sample consisted of PBMCs or T cells enriched from blood (not recorded which). The sequence was obtained from a man aged 40-49 years with acute COVID-19. CDR3 coding DNA: TGTGCCAGCAGCTTAACTCAGCGCGGGGAGACCCAGTACTTC. It yields the protein CASSLTQRGETQYF.